This is a list of T cell receptor beta chains from one sample in a study of beta chain features in type 1 diabetes. Libraries were prepared by immunoSEQ multiplex PCR; TCRdb keeps only in-frame clonotypes and omits some of them. Here the sample spans hundreds of thousands of clones, over 10% being singletons. The sequencing sample was made of naive CD4+ T cells from blood. Every receptor here comes from a young man with type 1 diabetes. CDR3s include the opening cysteine and the closing phenylalanine or tryptophan. The D gene is left open where the match is weak. Size tells how often a clone was seen (once, few, many) or the class of an expanded clone, and some rows leave it out.

J | size | V | D | CDR3 | DNA
TRBJ1-4 | few | TRBV27 | NA | CASSSRQGNEKLFF | TGTGCCAGCAGTTCCCGGCAGGGTAATGAAAAACTGTTTTTT
TRBJ2-3 | NA | TRBV30 | NA | CACQNTGDTQYF | TGTGCCTGCCAAAATACAGGGGATACGCAGTATTTT
TRBJ1-1 | few | TRBV28 | NA | CASTADLNTEAFF | TGTGCCAGCACCGCGGATCTGAACACTGAAGCTTTCTTT
TRBJ1-1 | few | TRBV19 | TRBD1 | CATSGDSLEAFF | TGTGCCACTTCCGGGGACAGCCTTGAAGCTTTCTTT
TRBJ1-6 | NA | TRBV5-4 | TRBD1 | CASSSRQGAGSPLHF | TGTGCCAGCAGCAGCCGACAGGGGGCAGGGTCACCCCTCCACTTT
TRBJ2-6 | NA | TRBV27 | NA | CASGGASGANVLTF | TGTGCCAGCGGGGGGGCCTCTGGGGCCAACGTCCTGACTTTC
TRBJ2-7 | few | TRBV6-5 | NA | CASSYRGASYEQYF | TGTGCCAGCAGTTACAGGGGGGCCTCCTACGAGCAGTACTTC
TRBJ2-5 | NA | TRBV30 | NA | CAWTGGAETQYF | TGTGCCTGGACAGGCGGGGCGGAGACCCAGTACTTC
TRBJ1-4 | NA | TRBV29-1 | TRBD1 | CSVEVGTGGGDEKLFF | TGCAGCGTTGAAGTTGGGACAGGGGGCGGAGATGAAAAACTGTTTTTT
TRBJ2-7 | NA | TRBV28 | NA | CASSFPRDSYEQYF | TGTGCCAGCAGTTTTCCTCGGGACTCCTACGAGCAGTACTTC
TRBJ1-5 | NA | TRBV30 | NA | CAWSARENQPQHF | TGTGCCTGGAGTGCACGGGAGAATCAGCCCCAGCATTTT
TRBJ1-1 | NA | TRBV28 | TRBD1 | CASSLTGGNTEAFF | TGTGCCAGCAGTTTAACAGGGGGTAACACTGAAGCTTTCTTT
TRBJ1-4 | few | TRBV13 | NA | CASRLAGTNEKLFF | TGTGCCAGCAGGCTCGCGGGTACTAATGAAAAACTGTTTTTT
TRBJ2-2 | NA | TRBV6-5 | NA | CASSIDRTGELFF | TGTGCCAGCAGTATAGACCGCACCGGGGAGCTGTTTTTT
TRBJ1-2 | few | TRBV6-1 | NA | CASSPGSYGYTF | TGTGCCAGCAGTCCCGGGTCCTATGGCTACACCTTC
TRBJ2-5 | NA | TRBV5-1 | TRBD1 | CASSPDRGQETQYF | TGCGCCAGCAGCCCAGACAGGGGACAAGAGACCCAGTACTTC
TRBJ1-2 | NA | TRBV30 | TRBD1 | CASPDRTGKRGYTF | TGTGCCTCACCGGACAGGACAGGGAAGCGTGGCTACACCTTC
TRBJ2-7 | few | TRBV28 | NA | CASSSGGTGPYEQYF | TGTGCCAGCAGTTCGGGGGGGACAGGACCCTACGAGCAGTACTTC